This T cell receptor (beta chain) is from a study of blood T cell repertoires in COVID-19. Study details: Donors in the United States, Italy and Spain gave samples during acute or convalescent COVID-19. Nucleic acid was either cDNA or gDNA, and it came from T cells, B-cell-depleted T cells, or PBMCs.

The sample holds one count of this clone. As processed by the authors: Reference gene primer amplification gave estimated nucleated cell counts. TCRdb's table, derived via immunoSEQ multiplex PCR, lists solely in-frame clones and lacks some. That table supplies the V and J calls and clone size; D and trimming were determined from the DNA. The sample includes approximately 240,000 clones, around nine tenths of them seen just once. The V gene's germline CDR1 is SGDLS and CDR2 YYNGEE. With 0 bases clipped from V and 2 bases from J, the junction kept 5 bases outside the gene matches. This CDR3 spans 15 amino acids.

The chain couples TRBV9 to TRBJ2-7, with TRBD1 matching over 7 bases. Sequences were obtained from peripheral blood. This TCR derives from a woman between 18 and 29 years old who had recovered from COVID-19. CDR3 nucleotide sequence: TGTGCCAGCAGCGTAGGTGGGACAGCCGCCTACGAGCAGTACTTC. Translating it yields CASSVGGTAAYEQYF.